This T cell receptor (beta chain) was captured by sequencing in a study of identical twins. This CDR3 has 18 amino acids. The V gene end was trimmed by 5 bases and the J gene end by 9 bases; junction bases not matched to a gene: 13. CDR1 is MDHEN, CDR2 SYDVKM, per germline. This clonotype turned up a few times. In TCRdb, the 5' RACE reads were re-called with MiXCR into one record per CDR3 protein. The table shows around 510,000 distinct CDR3 sequences, with over 11% occurring only once. The sample was also reused in another study, on yellow fever vaccine responses in identical twins.

Input material: CD4+ T cells sorted from blood. The chain employs TRBV28 and TRBJ2-1; TRBD2 agrees at 16 bases. This TCR was recovered from a woman aged 18-29 years in good health. The CDR3 region is CASSPYRIGTSGGGEQFF. Here the CDR3 DNA reads TGTGCCAGCAGTCCTTATAGGATCGGGACTAGCGGGGGGGGTGAGCAGTTCTTC.